The 30 T cell receptor beta chains below were found in one sample sequenced in a study of spatial heterogeneity in lung cancer. Time point here: sample taken at primary tumor resection. Unsorted whole RNA samples from tumor, nontumor lung or frozen PBMC were sequenced. Each CDR3 protein gets one entry after TCRdb re-called the 5' RACE reads with MiXCR. The table has roughly 46,000 distinct CDR3 sequences, about 12% seen once. Sequencing used PBMCs, obtained at surgery. These receptor sequences come from a female donor with early-stage non-small cell lung cancer.

This clonotype has only a few counts. The chain has TRBV4-3 and TRBJ2-1, with 9 positions matching TRBD2. The CDR3 loop spans 16 amino acids. J gave up 10 bases and V 3 bases, and 13 bases lay outside the gene matches. Germline-derived CDR1 and CDR2 are LGHNA and YSLEER. CDR3 in amino acids: CASSQASGTRFYEQFF. The CDR3 nucleotides read TGCGCCAGCAGCCAGGCTAGCGGGACGCGATTCTACGAGCAGTTCTTC.

This clonotype was counted ten times or more. V is TRBV3-1 and J is TRBJ1-1, with 7 bases that match TRBD1. This CDR3 region has 17 residues. Germline V CDR1 and CDR2: LGHDT, YNNKEL (reference sequence). The trim removed 1 base at V and 2 bases at J, leaving 10 bases unmatched. This chain's CDR3 is CASSQVGPGQLNTEAFF. In nucleotides, the CDR3 is TGTGCCAGCAGCCAAGTCGGACCGGGACAGCTCAACACTGAAGCTTTCTTT.

This clonotype has a count of ten or more. The genes are TRBV6-5 and TRBJ1-1; no firm D call. Trimming removed 2 bases from V and 0 bases from J, with 10 bases in between. There are 15 residues in the CDR3. CDR1 MNHEY and CDR2 SVGAGI come from the germline V gene. CDR3 loop: CASSYGPPMNTEAFF. For the CDR3, the DNA is TGTGCCAGCAGTTACGGACCCCCTATGAACACTGAAGCTTTCTTT.

Ten or more counts support this clonotype. The chain joins TRBV7-6 to TRBJ1-4, with a possible D match to TRBD1 (6 bases). The CDR3 runs 20 residues. Germline CDR1 SGHVS, CDR2 FNYEAQ. Trimming cost V 0 bases and J 2 bases, with 22 bases left between them. This CDR3 reads CASSLALSGGRDLTNEKLFF. The CDR3, as DNA: TGTGCCAGCAGCTTAGCGCTAAGCGGGGGGCGAGACCTCACTAATGAAAAACTGTTTTTT.

This clonotype was seen a handful of times. J is TRBJ1-2 and V is TRBV6-5; a possible D gene is TRBD1 (6 bases). Trimming shortened V by 6 bases and J by 7 bases, and 18 bases separated the two germline ends. This CDR3 is 14 amino acids long. CDR1 is MNHEY and CDR2 is SVGAGI in the germline V gene. CDR3 in amino acids: CASSSLDRFAGYTF. The CDR3 DNA reads as TGTGCCAGCAGCTCCCTAGACAGGTTCGCTGGCTACACCTTC.

This clonotype turned up a few times. The chain links TRBV27 to TRBJ2-7, with 12 positions matching TRBD1. CDR1 and CDR2 (germline): MNHEY, SMNVEV (reference sequence). With 6 bases clipped from V and 3 bases from J, the junction kept 15 bases outside the gene matches. This CDR3 region has 18 residues. CDR3 sequence: CASSTLGGGDRGLYEQYF. In nucleotides, the CDR3 is TGTGCCAGCAGCACTTTGGGAGGAGGGGACAGGGGGCTCTACGAGCAGTACTTC.

This chain connects TRBV12-3 or TRBV12-4 to TRBJ2-4, with 7 bases identical to TRBD1. The junction had 5 bases not matched to a gene; V was cut back by 5 bases and J by 1 base. The CDR3 sequence is 15 residues long. CDR3 protein: CASSRQGLAKNIQYF. DNA of the CDR3: TGTGCCAGCAGTCGACAGGGTCTGGCCAAAAACATTCAGTACTTC.

This rearrangement joins TRBV29-1 to TRBJ1-1; unclear D gene. The length of the CDR3 is 12 residues. CDR1 SQVTM and CDR2 ANQGSEA come from the germline V gene. The V end lost 1 base, the J end lost 6 bases, and 9 bases lay between the germline ends. The CDR3 spells CSVEVGRAEAFF. The CDR3 region has the DNA TGCAGCGTTGAAGTCGGGCGAGCTGAAGCTTTCTTT.

In this sample, this clonotype turned up a few times. The J gene is TRBJ2-7, the V gene TRBV6-6; 7 bases are shared with TRBD1. J was trimmed by 1 base and V by 6 bases; bases with no gene match: 9. The length of the CDR3 is 15 residues. Per the germline V gene, CDR1 is MNHNY and CDR2 is SVGAGI (reference sequence). DNA for the CDR3: TGTGCCAGCAGGGAACAGGGGTCACCTTCCTACGAGCAGTACTTC. Translated: CASREQGSPSYEQYF.

The chain is built from TRBV27 and TRBJ2-1, with 12 bases matching TRBD2. Trimming removed 6 bases from V and 0 bases from J; junction bases left unmatched: 18. CDR1 MNHEY and CDR2 SMNVEV come from the germline V gene (reference sequence). This CDR3 contains 21 residues. CDR3 DNA sequence: TGTGCCAGCAGGGGGGCTGGGGTGGCTAGCGGGGGGGCAAGCTCCTACAATGAGCAGTTCTTC. This gives the protein CASRGAGVASGGASSYNEQFF.

This clonotype has a handful of counts. This chain links TRBV18 with TRBJ2-5, with no clear D. V dropped 7 bases and J dropped 1 base, with 10 bases sitting between them. This CDR3 comprises 13 residues. Germline values: CDR1 KGHSH, CDR2 LQKENI. CDR3 region: CASFQAIQETQYF. As DNA, the CDR3 is TGTGCCAGCTTCCAAGCCATCCAAGAGACCCAGTACTTC.

This clonotype was observed a few times. J is TRBJ1-5 and V is TRBV20-1, with D perhaps TRBD1 (6 bases). Germline CDR1 reads DFQATT; CDR2 reads SNEGSKA (reference sequence). Trimming removed 2 bases from V and 7 bases from J, with 24 bases in between. The CDR3 sequence is 17 residues long. The CDR3 nucleotides read TGCAGTGCTAGAATCGTTGGGGGCAAAGGGACCGACCAGCCCCAGCATTTT. Amino acid sequence: CSARIVGGKGTDQPQHF.

The table lists this clonotype with a few counts. V usage is TRBV7-6 and J usage is TRBJ1-6; D is perhaps TRBD1 (5 bases). The germline CDR1 and CDR2 sequences are SGHVS and FNYEAQ. This CDR3 has 16 amino acids. V lost 3 bases and J lost 9, with 18 bases in between. The CDR3 DNA follows: TGTGCCAGCAGCTTGTTCCCCCGGGGCTCAGGTTCACCCCTCCACTTT. This encodes CASSLFPRGSGSPLHF.

In this sample, this clonotype turned up a few times. The chain couples TRBV27 to TRBJ1-1; D is unclear. Germline CDR1 is MNHEY and CDR2 is SMNVEV (reference sequence). Trimming left V 7 bases short and J 1 base short, with 4 bases between. CDR3 length: 11 residues. The CDR3 here is CASKKNTEAFF. CDR3 in DNA: TGTGCCAGCAAAAAGAACACTGAAGCTTTCTTT.

This clonotype was detected only a few times. The rearrangement uses TRBV29-1 and TRBJ1-2, with 9 bases identical to TRBD1. CDR1 is SQVTM and CDR2 is ANQGSEA in the germline V gene. This CDR3 comprises 14 residues. V shed 7 bases, J shed 2 bases, and the junction held 8 bases outside the gene matches. The CDR3 protein is CSAERTGANYGYTF. The CDR3 DNA follows: TGCAGCGCTGAGAGGACAGGGGCCAACTATGGCTACACCTTC. Full variable domain (missing parts from reference TRBV29-1 and TRBJ1-2): SAVISQKPSRDICQRGTSLTIQCQVDSQVTMMFWYRQQPGQSLTLIATANQGSEATYESGFVIDKFPISRPNLTFSTLTVSNMSPEDSSIYLCSAERTGANYGYTFGSGTRLTVV.

This clonotype was counted between two and nine times. V usage is TRBV7-2 and J usage is TRBJ2-3, with TRBD2 matching 13 bases. This CDR3 is 18 amino acids long. Germline assignment: CDR1 SGHTA and CDR2 FQGNSA. With V trimmed by 0 bases and J by 0 bases, 3 bases remained unmatched. The CDR3 coding sequence is TGTGCCAGCAGCTTAGCGACTAGCGGGGGGTCTAGCACAGATACGCAGTATTTT. Translated: CASSLATSGGSSTDTQYF. The complete variable domain, with remaining parts taken from reference TRBV7-2 and TRBJ2-3, reads GAGVSQSPSNKVTEKGKDVELRCDPISGHTALYWYRQSLGQGLEFLIYFQGNSAPDKSGLPSDRFSAERTGGSVSTLTIQRTQQEDSAVYLCASSLATSGGSSTDTQYFGPGTRLTVL.

The chain has TRBV7-9 and TRBJ1-2; 7 bases match TRBD1. Trimming at V came to 5 bases and at J to 6 bases, leaving 3 bases not matched to a gene. CDR1 SEHNR and CDR2 FQNEAQ come from the germline V gene (reference sequence). The CDR3 is 12 residues long. CDR3 region: CASSPDRDGYTF. Here the CDR3 DNA reads TGTGCCAGCAGCCCAGACAGGGATGGCTACACCTTC.

This chain joins TRBV6-6 and TRBJ2-2; no clear D gene. Germline loops: CDR1 MNHNY, CDR2 SVGAGI (reference sequence). The germline V and J ends were trimmed by 5 bases and 6 bases, with 4 bases remaining between them. The length of the CDR3 is 11 residues. The CDR3 loop is CASSTPGELFF. The CDR3 nucleotides are TGTGCCAGCAGTACTCCCGGGGAGCTGTTTTTT.

The rearrangement links TRBV19 to TRBJ1-5; maybe TRBD1 (6 bases). CDR1 LNHDA and CDR2 SQIVND come from the germline V gene (reference sequence). With 4 bases removed from V and 2 bases from J, the gap between germline ends came to 12 bases. The CDR3 totals 15 residues. The CDR3 spells CASSNREGGNQPQHF. In DNA form, the CDR3 reads TGTGCCAGTAGTAACAGGGAGGGGGGCAATCAGCCCCAGCATTTT. Combining the CDR3 with reference TRBV19 and TRBJ1-5 gives the whole variable domain DGGITQSPKYLFRKEGQNVTLSCEQNLNHDAMYWYRQDPGQGLRLIYYSQIVNDFQKGDIAEGYSVSREKKESFPLTVTSAQKNPTAFYLCASSNREGGNQPQHFGDGTRLSIL.

This clonotype was picked up a small number of times. The chain carries TRBV9 and TRBJ2-3; a weak D match, TRBD2 (6 bases). The germline CDR1 and CDR2 sequences are SGDLS and YYNGEE. Trimming removed 4 bases at V and 8 bases at J, with 14 bases between. The CDR3 has 13 amino acids. The CDR3 reads CASSFPGGVTQYF. In DNA form, the CDR3 reads TGTGCCAGCAGCTTTCCTGGAGGGGTTACGCAGTATTTT.

This clonotype has a count of ten or more. This chain uses TRBV3-1 with TRBJ1-4; D remains ambiguous. CDR1 and CDR2 (germline): LGHDT, YNNKEL (reference sequence). CDR3 length: 15 residues. Trimming shortened V by 5 bases and J by 4 bases, and 14 bases separated the two germline ends. CDR3 region: CASSTPRVDNEKLFF. CDR3 DNA: TGTGCCAGCAGCACCCCCAGAGTGGATAATGAAAAACTGTTTTTT.

The chain joins TRBV29-1 to TRBJ2-1; the D gene is possibly TRBD1 (5 bases). Germline V gene sequence: CDR1 SQVTM, CDR2 ANQGSEA. The CDR3 is 13 residues long. The V gene lost 1 base and the J gene lost 8 bases, with 12 bases spanning the gap. The CDR3 nucleotides are TGCAGCGTTGAAGCCTCCAGGGTCTATGAGCAGTTCTTC. Encoded protein: CSVEASRVYEQFF.

The V call is TRBV3-1, the J call TRBJ2-5, with a weak D call TRBD1 (7 bases). This CDR3 region has 14 residues. In germline, CDR1 is LGHDT, CDR2 YNNKEL (reference sequence). V lost 4 bases and J lost 5, with 14 bases in between. The CDR3 is CASSLRQGGETQYF. CDR3 in DNA: TGTGCCAGCAGCCTAAGGCAGGGGGGTGAGACCCAGTACTTC.

The gene calls are TRBV12-3 or TRBV12-4 and TRBJ2-4; no reliable D call. The V and J ends lost 4 bases and 0 bases respectively, with 7 bases between them. The CDR3 is 14 residues long. In DNA form, the CDR3 reads TGTGCCAGCAGTTACGGAATAGCCAAAAACATTCAGTACTTC. It codes for CASSYGIAKNIQYF.

The table lists this clonotype with a few counts. J is TRBJ2-1 and V is TRBV9; the match to TRBD1 covers 8 bases. The trim removed 7 bases at V and 5 bases at J, leaving 11 bases unmatched. CDR3 length: 15 residues. CDR1 is SGDLS, CDR2 YYNGEE, per germline. CDR3 sequence: CASRGSDRDHNEQFF. The CDR3 bases are TGTGCCAGCCGGGGCTCGGACAGGGATCACAATGAGCAGTTCTTC. The full variable domain, completed using reference TRBV9 and TRBJ2-1, is DSGVTQTPKHLITATGQRVTLRCSPRSGDLSVYWYQQSLDQGLQFLIQYYNGEERAKGNILERFSAQQFPDLHSELNLSSLELGDSALYFCASRGSDRDHNEQFFGPGTRLTVL.

The rearrangement joins TRBV7-9 to TRBJ2-1; 13 bases fit TRBD2. Germline V gene sequence: CDR1 SEHNR, CDR2 FQNEAQ (reference sequence). The CDR3 is made up of 16 amino acids. V was pared by 8 bases and J by 1 base, with 5 bases of the junction left unmatched. This CDR3 is CASARLAGGSYNEQFF. CDR3 coding DNA: TGTGCCAGCGCCAGACTAGCGGGGGGTTCCTACAATGAGCAGTTCTTC.

V gene TRBV5-6 combines with J gene TRBJ2-5; 12 bases match TRBD1. J lost 4 bases, V lost 3 bases, and 1 base had no gene match. Germline V CDR1 and CDR2: SGHDT, YYEEEE. This CDR3 is 14 amino acids long. CDR3 in DNA: TGTGCCAGCAGCTGGGACAGGGGGCCAGAGACCCAGTACTTC. Translating it yields CASSWDRGPETQYF.

The V gene is TRBV27, the J gene TRBJ2-2, with TRBD1 identical over 9 bases. With 4 bases clipped from V and 8 bases from J, the junction kept 11 bases outside the gene matches. Germline CDR1 is MNHEY and CDR2 is SMNVEV (reference sequence). The CDR3 runs to 16 residues. The CDR3 reads CASSSGWDRDLGELFF. The DNA for the CDR3 is TGTGCCAGCAGTTCTGGTTGGGACAGGGATTTAGGGGAGCTGTTTTTT.

This clonotype was recorded once. The genes are TRBV7-2 and TRBJ2-2; D could derive from TRBD1 or TRBD2 (6 bases each). Looked up from germline, CDR1 is SGHTA and CDR2 is FQGNSA. The CDR3 extends over 16 amino acids. V was pared by 0 bases and J by 2 bases, with 10 bases between. The chain's CDR3 is CASSLAAGTNTGELFF. In DNA, the CDR3 is TGTGCCAGCAGCTTAGCGGCGGGGACAAACACCGGGGAGCTGTTTTTT.

This clonotype showed up just a few times. V is TRBV12-3 or TRBV12-4 and J is TRBJ1-5; D is perhaps TRBD1 (5 bases). The CDR3 loop spans 13 amino acids. Trimming pared 5 bases from V and 2 bases from J, leaving 7 bases between. The CDR3 region has the DNA TGTGCCAGCAGTACGACAGGCAATCAGCCCCAGCATTTT. Protein sequence: CASSTTGNQPQHF.